Listed below are T cell receptor beta chains from one sample, sequenced in a study of blood T cell repertoires in COVID-19. Data came from immunoSEQ multiplex PCR; TCRdb stores just in-frame clones and leaves some out. The data hold some 80,000 clones, with about 82% observed a single time. Sequenced material: peripheral blood. The receptors derive from an elderly man with active or convalescent COVID-19. The CDR3 runs from the conserved cysteine through the conserved F or W. D genes are given only for firm matches. Expanded clones are given a class, and other clones once, few, many or no size at all.

>TRBV19|TRBJ1-5|once|NA
TGTGCCAGTAGTGTTACAGTGACAGATAGCAATCAGCCCCAGCATTTT
CASSVTVTDSNQPQHF
>TRBV23-1|TRBJ1-5|NA|NA
TGCGCCAGCAGTCAGACGGGGTTTCAGCCCCAGCATTTT
CASSQTGFQPQHF
>TRBV7-9|TRBJ1-2|once|NA
TGTGCCAGCAACCGAGGTTTGACTGATGGCTACACCTTC
CASNRGLTDGYTF
>TRBV14|TRBJ2-2|NA|TRBD2
TGTGCCAGCAGCCCACGACTAGCTCCCGGGGAGCTGTTTTTT
CASSPRLAPGELFF
>TRBV6-1|TRBJ1-1|NA|NA
TGTGCCAGCAGTGAATTAGGACTATTGAACACTGAAGCTTTCTTT
CASSELGLLNTEAFF
>TRBV7-2|TRBJ2-1|NA|NA
TGTGCCAGCAGCCCAGAGGACAGGCAGTTCTTC
CASSPEDRQFF
>TRBV5-1|TRBJ2-6|once|NA
TGCGCCAGCAGCTTGGTGGTTAGTGGGGCCAACGTCCTGACTTTC
CASSLVVSGANVLTF
>TRBV5-1|TRBJ1-3|NA|NA
TGCGCCAGCAGCGGTACACAGGGAGGAAACACCATATATTTT
CASSGTQGGNTIYF
>TRBV6-6|TRBJ1-4|NA|NA
TGTGCCAGCAGTCCCTGGAGAGACGGGAATGAAAAACTGTTTTTT
CASSPWRDGNEKLFF
>TRBV6-5|TRBJ2-1|NA|NA
TGTGCCAGCAGTTACCGCGGATCCTCGGGCAATGAGCAGTTCTTC
CASSYRGSSGNEQFF
>TRBV28|TRBJ2-2|NA|NA
TGTGCCAGCAGTTTCCACTCAGGGGACGGGGAGCTGTTTTTT
CASSFHSGDGELFF
>TRBV7-2|TRBJ1-2|NA|NA
TGTGCCAGCAGCCCGACAGCCAACTATGGCTACACCTTC
CASSPTANYGYTF
>TRBV7-9|TRBJ1-1|NA|NA
TGTGCCAGCAGCCCCGGCGCAGGGGTTGTCAATGAAGCTTTCTTT
CASSPGAGVVNEAFF
>TRBV5-4|TRBJ2-5|once|NA
TGTGCCAGCACCACCCCGGGGTACCAAGAGACCCAGTACTTC
CASTTPGYQETQYF
>TRBV11-2|TRBJ1-2|NA|TRBD1
TGTGCCAGCAGCCGGGGACAGGAAACTCCTGGCTACACCTTC
CASSRGQETPGYTF
>TRBV15|TRBJ1-5|NA|TRBD1
TGTGCCACCAGCCTAACCCTGACGACAGGGGGCATGAGACAGCCCCAGCATTTT
CATSLTLTTGGMRQPQHF
>TRBV7-6|TRBJ2-1|few|TRBD2
TGTGCCAGCAGCTTAGCTAGCGGGCAATACAATGAGCAGTTCTTC
CASSLASGQYNEQFF
>TRBV19|TRBJ2-2|NA|TRBD1
TGTGCCCGCTCTCAATGGGGACAGGGGGCGGGGGCGGACACCGGGGAGCTGTTTTTT
CARSQWGQGAGADTGELFF
>TRBV29-1|TRBJ2-3|NA|NA
TGCAGCGACCGACTAGGTTCAGATACGCAGTATTTT
CSDRLGSDTQYF
>TRBV3-1/TRBV3-2|TRBJ2-2|NA|NA
TGTGCCAGCAGCCCTCCCGGACAGAACACCGGGGAGCTGTTTTTT
CASSPPGQNTGELFF
>TRBV28|TRBJ2-3|NA|TRBD1
TGTGCCAGCAGTTTGACCGGGACAGGGCGCGTTCCGCGGGGAACGGTGCAGTATTTT
CASSLTGTGRVPRGTVQYF
>TRBV5-4|TRBJ2-1|NA|NA
TGTGCCAGCAGCTTGGGGCGGATGAGCTCCTACAATGAGCAGTTCTTC
CASSLGRMSSYNEQFF
>TRBV6-6|TRBJ1-1|NA|NA
TGTGCCAGCAGTTACGAGAGAGGAGTGAACACTGAAGCTTTCTTT
CASSYERGVNTEAFF
>TRBV7-3|TRBJ2-2|NA|NA
TGTGCCAGCAGCTTAGGGGGGGGCCCCACCGGGGAGCTGTTTTTT
CASSLGGGPTGELFF
>TRBV28|TRBJ2-3|few|TRBD2
TGTGCCAGCAGCCCCCAGCGGGGGGGCCGCACAGATACGCAGTATTTT
CASSPQRGGRTDTQYF
>TRBV9|TRBJ2-1|NA|NA
TGTGCCAGCAGCGTAGCTCTCGATTGGAGCTCTTACGGGGATGAGCAGTTCTTC
CASSVALDWSSYGDEQFF
>TRBV11-2|TRBJ1-1|NA|NA
TGTGCCAGCAGCTTCACGGACAGCTGGACTGAAGCTTTCTTT
CASSFTDSWTEAFF
>TRBV9|TRBJ1-1|NA|NA
TGTGCCAGCAGCCTCTTAGTCAACACTGAAGCTTTCTTT
CASSLLVNTEAFF
>TRBV11-2|TRBJ2-2|NA|TRBD1
TGTGCCAGCAGCTTTCGAGGACAGGGGAACACCGGGGAGCTGTTTTTT
CASSFRGQGNTGELFF
>TRBV5-5|TRBJ2-3|NA|NA
TGTGCCAGCAGCCCACGACCGACAGTTCCCGGAGATACGCAGTATTTT
CASSPRPTVPGDTQYF
>TRBV10-3|TRBJ1-5|NA|NA
TGTGCCATCAGTGAGCCGGGGCAGCCCCAGCATTTT
CAISEPGQPQHF
>TRBV13|TRBJ1-6|NA|NA
TGTGCCAGCAGCTCACTCCGGGACATACGGGACCCTGCCTCACCCCTCCACTTT
CASSSLRDIRDPASPLHF
>TRBV5-1|TRBJ2-3|NA|TRBD2
TGCGCCAGCAGATCAGGACTAGCGGGGGCAGATACGCAGTATTTT
CASRSGLAGADTQYF
>TRBV13|TRBJ1-6|NA|NA
TGTGCCAGCAGCTTAGGCAGGACTTATTCACCCCTCCACTTT
CASSLGRTYSPLHF
>TRBV2|TRBJ2-3|NA|TRBD1
TGTGCCAGCAGTGAAGGACAGGGGGTCACAGATACGCAGTATTTT
CASSEGQGVTDTQYF
>TRBV2|TRBJ2-1|NA|TRBD2
TGTGCCAGCAGTTTCCCCGGGACTAGCGGTTACAATGAGCAGTTCTTC
CASSFPGTSGYNEQFF
>TRBV7-9|TRBJ1-2|NA|NA
TGTGCCAGCAGCTTAATGGGTGTCGGAGCTAGCGGCTACACCTTC
CASSLMGVGASGYTF
>TRBV7-2|TRBJ2-5|few|TRBD1
TGTGCCAGCAGCATCGACAGGGGGTTTTCGGAGACCCAGTACTTC
CASSIDRGFSETQYF
>TRBV5-1|TRBJ2-5|NA|NA
TGCGCCAGCAGCTTGATTAATATAGACTTGGAGACCCAGTACTTC
CASSLINIDLETQYF
>TRBV2|TRBJ1-6|NA|TRBD1
TGTGCCAGCAGGCAGGGGGACAATTCACCCCTCCACTTT
CASRQGDNSPLHF
>TRBV3-1/TRBV3-2|TRBJ2-6|once|NA
TGTGCCAGCAGCCAAGTTACGGTTTCTGGGGCCAACGTCCTGACTTTC
CASSQVTVSGANVLTF
>TRBV10-1|TRBJ1-3|NA|NA
TGCGCCAGCAGTGAGCCCACGAGACGGAGCCCTGGAAACACCATATATTTT
CASSEPTRRSPGNTIYF
>TRBV18|TRBJ1-2|NA|TRBD1
TGTGCCAGCTCACACCGGGACAGGGGGCCTAACTATGGCTACACCTTC
CASSHRDRGPNYGYTF
>TRBV11-2|TRBJ2-3|NA|TRBD2
TGTGCCAGCAGCCCACTAGCGGGGCGAACAGATACGCAGTATTTT
CASSPLAGRTDTQYF
>TRBV5-5|TRBJ2-3|NA|NA
TGTGCCAGCAGCTTACAGGTTTCCACAGATACGCAGTATTTT
CASSLQVSTDTQYF
>TRBV5-1|TRBJ1-1|once|NA
TGCGCCAGCAGCTTAGGCCAGACATCTGAAGCTTTCTTT
CASSLGQTSEAFF
>TRBV3-1/TRBV3-2|TRBJ2-2|NA|NA
TGTGCCAGCAGCCAAGATCGTGCGGGAAGGGGCGGGGAGCTGTTTTTT
CASSQDRAGRGGELFF
>TRBV21-1|TRBJ1-4|NA|NA
TGTGCCAGCAGCAAAGCCTGGCAGGGGGTTATTAGAGCAACTAATGAAAAACTGTTTTTT
CASSKAWQGVIRATNEKLFF
>TRBV6-1|TRBJ1-2|NA|TRBD1
TGTGCCAGCAGTGATCAGGGGGTCTCTCGAGGCTACACCTTC
CASSDQGVSRGYTF
>TRBV30|TRBJ1-2|NA|NA
TGTGCCTGGAGTACGGGGGTTGGCTACACCTTC
CAWSTGVGYTF
>TRBV3-1/TRBV3-2|TRBJ1-2|NA|NA
TGTGCCAGCAGCGCAGGTTGGGGCGGCTACACCTTC
CASSAGWGGYTF